This is a list of T cell receptor beta chains from one sample in a study of Ad26.COV2.S vaccination and SARS-CoV-2 variants. Assay: immunoSEQ multiplex PCR; the TCRdb copy retains only in-frame clones and omits some. Of over 110,000 clones listed, roughly 89% are singletons. Sample: peripheral blood, taken after recovery from COVID-19. The receptors stem from a human donor who had recovered from COVID-19. Each CDR3 is given with its conserved first and last residue. Each record gives: J gene, V gene, clone size, D gene, CDR3 DNA, CDR3 protein. D genes are given only for firm matches. Size is stated for part of the rows, as once, few or many counts, or as a class when the clone is expanded.

TRBJ2-1,TRBV5-1,-,-,TGCGCCAGCAGCTTGGCGGATACTTCCTACAATGAGCAGTTCTTC,CASSLADTSYNEQFF
TRBJ2-5,TRBV19,-,-,TGTGCCAGTAGTGCCCAGGCGACATTCCAAGAGACCCAGTACTTC,CASSAQATFQETQYF
TRBJ1-6,TRBV6-6,-,-,TGTGCCAGCAGTTACCAGGGTGGGGATTCACCCCTCCACTTT,CASSYQGGDSPLHF
TRBJ2-7,TRBV6-2/TRBV6-3,-,-,TGTGCCAGCAGTTCCGGGGGAGGGGGAGCCTACGAGCAGTACTTC,CASSSGGGGAYEQYF
TRBJ2-7,TRBV12-3/TRBV12-4,-,-,TGTGCCAGTGGCCGGGACATTTCCTACGAGCAGTACTTC,CASGRDISYEQYF
TRBJ1-1,TRBV5-1,few,-,TGCGCCAGCAGGGGGGAGACTGAAGCTTTCTTT,CASRGETEAFF
TRBJ1-5,TRBV28,-,-,TGTGCCAGCACCTTATATAGCAATCAGCCCCAGCATTTT,CASTLYSNQPQHF
TRBJ2-7,TRBV30,-,-,TGTGCCTGGAGTGTAATCTACGAGCAGTACTTC,CAWSVIYEQYF
TRBJ2-2,TRBV6-5,-,-,TGTGCCAGCAGTTCAGGGAACACCGGGGAGCTGTTTTTT,CASSSGNTGELFF
TRBJ2-1,TRBV27,-,TRBD2,TGTGCCAGCAGTTTGCATACTAGCGGGGAGGTCTATGAGCAGTTCTTC,CASSLHTSGEVYEQFF
TRBJ1-6,TRBV14,-,-,TGTGCCAGCAGCCAAGTAAAAGGGGCCTATAATTCACCCCTCCACTTT,CASSQVKGAYNSPLHF
TRBJ2-3,TRBV6-2/TRBV6-3,-,TRBD1,TGTGCCAGCAGTTACTCCGGGACAGGGAGCACAGATACGCAGTATTTT,CASSYSGTGSTDTQYF
TRBJ1-1,TRBV6-5,-,-,TGTGCCAGCAGCCCCGGGGGGAGGTACACTGAAGCTTTCTTT,CASSPGGRYTEAFF
TRBJ2-7,TRBV27,-,-,TGTGCCAGCAGAAACCCAGGGGCGTACGAGCAGTACTTC,CASRNPGAYEQYF
TRBJ1-5,TRBV30,-,TRBD1,TGTGCCTGGGGGACAGGGGGAAATCAGCCCCAGCATTTT,CAWGTGGNQPQHF
TRBJ2-1,TRBV27,once,TRBD2,TGTGCCAGCAAGGAGTGGACTAGCGGGGTTAATGAGCAGTTCTTC,CASKEWTSGVNEQFF
TRBJ1-2,TRBV28,-,-,TGTGCCAGCAGCCTGGGGGGGGCTAACTATGGCTACACCTTC,CASSLGGANYGYTF
TRBJ2-7,TRBV6-6,-,TRBD2,TGTGCCAGCAGTTACAAAGAAGCGGGGGCTTACGAGCAGTACTTC,CASSYKEAGAYEQYF
TRBJ2-1,TRBV12-5,-,-,TGTGCTAGTGGTTTGGTAAGGGGCAGGGCCCATGAGCAGTTCTTC,CASGLVRGRAHEQFF
TRBJ1-2,TRBV24-1,-,-,TGTGCCACCAGTGAGGGCAGGGGCGGTGGCTACACCTTC,CATSEGRGGGYTF
TRBJ2-1,TRBV19,-,TRBD2,TGTGCCAGTAGCCTTATGGGGGGAGGGGAGGGAAACAATGAGCAGTTCTTC,CASSLMGGGEGNNEQFF
TRBJ1-5,TRBV27,once,TRBD1,TGTGCCAGCAGTTTAGTGCCGGTAGTGGGGACAGGGGTAGATCAGCCCCAGCATTTT,CASSLVPVVGTGVDQPQHF
TRBJ2-5,TRBV19,-,-,TGTGCCAGTAGTTCCGGGGGGCGCGGCAGAGAGACCCAGTACTTC,CASSSGGRGRETQYF
TRBJ2-7,TRBV2,-,-,TGTGCCAGCAGTGAAGGGGGGCAGGGCCCTGGCTACGAGCAGTACTTC,CASSEGGQGPGYEQYF
TRBJ1-3,TRBV5-4,-,-,TGTGCCAGCAGCGGTCAGCCCGGGACCCCGAGGGGAAACACCATATATTTT,CASSGQPGTPRGNTIYF
TRBJ1-1,TRBV5-8,-,TRBD1,TGTGCCAGCAGCGCTGGACAGGGCTCCATCTCTGAGGCGGCTTTCTTT,CASSAGQGSISEAAFF
TRBJ1-5,TRBV2,many,-,TGTGCCAGCAGTGAGGAGGGAGTTGAGCCCCAGCATTTT,CASSEEGVEPQHF
TRBJ2-5,TRBV7-2,-,-,TGTGCCAGCAGCTTATCACCGGGACGGCAAGAGACCCAGTACTTC,CASSLSPGRQETQYF
TRBJ2-3,TRBV4-3,few,-,TGCGCCAGCAGCCAACAAGGAGGGACAGATACGCAGTATTTT,CASSQQGGTDTQYF
TRBJ1-1,TRBV12-5,-,TRBD1,TGTGCTAGTGGCGAAGGACAGGGGGCTGGCACTGAAGCTTTCTTT,CASGEGQGAGTEAFF
TRBJ1-6,TRBV6-5,many,-,TGTGCCAGCGAGGTCTCCTATAATTCACCCCTCCACTTT,CASEVSYNSPLHF
TRBJ2-7,TRBV5-4,-,TRBD1,TGTGCCAGCACAACAGGGGCAATTAACGAGCAGTACTTC,CASTTGAINEQYF
TRBJ2-3,TRBV4-3,-,TRBD1,TGCGCCAGCAGCCAACTCGCCGGACAGGGGCCTCGAGGGGCGCAGTATTTT,CASSQLAGQGPRGAQYF
TRBJ1-3,TRBV19,-,-,TGTGCCAGTAGTATACGGAACTCTGGAAACACCATATATTTT,CASSIRNSGNTIYF
TRBJ2-1,TRBV30,-,-,TGTGCCTGGAGTCCCTCCGGGCCACCTTTTTTCTTC,CAWSPSGPPFFF
TRBJ1-5,TRBV15,once,-,TGTGCCACCAGCAGAGAGTCAGAATCTTATAGCAATCAGCCCCAGCATTTT,CATSRESESYSNQPQHF
TRBJ2-3,TRBV4-1,once,-,TGCGCCAGCAGCGGGGAAACAGATACGCAGTATTTT,CASSGETDTQYF
TRBJ2-5,TRBV18,-,TRBD2,TGTGCCAGCTCTCTTGGACTAGCGGGGGGCGGAAAACAAGAGACCCAGTACTTC,CASSLGLAGGGKQETQYF
TRBJ1-2,TRBV6-5,-,-,TGTGCCAGCAGACAAACAGGGCTAGAGGGCTACACCTTC,CASRQTGLEGYTF
TRBJ2-4,TRBV28,-,-,TGTGCCAGCAGTTTACCCGGGACTTCGAACATTCAGTACTTC,CASSLPGTSNIQYF